This T cell receptor beta chain was identified during a study of cytomegalovirus exposure and HLA in healthy donors. PCR primers comprised 60 Vbeta and 13 Jbeta primers. Some clones are missing from TCRdb's copy, which holds only in-frame ones; the method was immunoSEQ multiplex PCR. This table holds about 130,000 clones. V was pared by 6 bases and J by 4 bases, with 15 bases between. Germline V gives CDR1 LNHNV, CDR2 YYDKDF (reference sequence). This CDR3 spans 15 amino acids. Sequenced input: PBMCs. The chain is built from TRBV15 and TRBJ2-2, with D hard to call. This TCR came from a woman aged 40 to 50 in good health and CMV-seronegative. CDR3 sequence (DNA): TGTGCCACCAGTTATAAATGGGCCTTCACCGGGGAGCTGTTTTTT. It codes for CATSYKWAFTGELFF. The full variable domain, with the rest looked up from reference TRBV15 and TRBJ2-2, is DAMVIQNPRYQVTQFGKPVTLSCSQTLNHNVMYWYQQKSSQAPKLLFHYYDKDFNNEADTPDNFQSRRPNTSFCFLDIRSPGLGDTAMYLCATSYKWAFTGELFFGEGSRLTVL.